A single sample gave rise to the 6 T cell receptor beta chains below, sequenced in a study of vaccination and CD4 T cells after COVID-19. These receptors' antigens are unknown. Treatment described: roughly ten-day PBMC culture with coronavirus spike peptide pools or control peptides (ViraFEST assay). At the Johns Hopkins FTIC core, DNA taken from cultured CD4+ T cells was sequenced by way of the Oncomine TCR Beta short-read assay. TCRdb called the PCR reads again in MiXCR, with one record for every CDR3 protein. The sample has some 12,000 distinct CDR3 sequences; approximately 50% are singletons. The source material was CD4+ T cells from blood, cultured in vitro. These receptors were collected from a human donor who had recovered from COVID-19.

V gene TRBV20-1 combines with J gene TRBJ1-6; D perhaps matches TRBD1 (6 bases). The CDR3 consists of 11 residues. Germline V gene sequence: CDR1 DFQATT, CDR2 SNEGSKA (reference sequence). V dropped 4 bases and J dropped 14 bases, with 12 bases sitting between them. CDR3 in amino acids: CSATLSGALHF. CDR3 nucleotide sequence: TGCAGTGCTACTCTTTCAGGGGCCCTCCACTTT.

The chain carries TRBV4-2 and TRBJ2-2; D ambiguous. Trimming removed 2 bases at V and 5 bases at J, with 12 bases between. CDR1 LGHNA and CDR2 YNFKEQ come from the germline V gene. CDR3 length: 15 residues. The CDR3 DNA reads as TGTGCCAGCAGCCAATCTGGGGTAATAACCGGGGAGCTGTTTTTT. The encoded protein is CASSQSGVITGELFF.

The chain uses TRBV4-1 and TRBJ2-7; 11 bases map to TRBD2. This CDR3 region has 16 residues. The V segment lost 4 bases and the J segment 4 bases; nucleotides outside the gene matches: 9. CDR1 is MGHRA, CDR2 YSYEKL, per germline. CDR3 nucleotide sequence: TGCGCCAGCAGCCGACAACTAGCGGGAGTAATGTACGAGCAGTACTTC. Amino acid sequence: CASSRQLAGVMYEQYF.

The rearrangement joins TRBV6-1 to TRBJ2-1, with TRBD1 matching 8 bases. The ends lost 5 bases at V and 4 bases at J; junction bases unmatched: 7. CDR1 is MNHNS and CDR2 is SASEGT in the germline V gene. This CDR3 contains 15 residues. CDR3 DNA: TGTGCCAGCAGTAAGTCCCGGGACAGGTACAATGAGCAGTTCTTC. Protein: CASSKSRDRYNEQFF.

The chain couples TRBV12-3 or TRBV12-4 to TRBJ2-7; D gene unclear. Trimming left V 6 bases short and J 4 bases short, with 16 bases between. This CDR3 contains 14 residues. The CDR3 sequence is CASSRSRVGYEQYF. CDR3 sequence (DNA): TGTGCCAGCAGCCGGTCTAGAGTTGGGTACGAGCAGTACTTC.

The CDR3 protein is CASSVGQSNSPLHF. For the CDR3, the DNA is TGTGCCAGCAGTGTGGGTCAGAGTAATTCACCCCTCCACTTT. This chain uses TRBV2 with TRBJ1-6; no reliable D call. Per the germline V gene, CDR1 is SNHLY and CDR2 is FYNNEI. Trimming took 4 bases from V and 6 from J, leaving 10 bases between them. The CDR3 sequence is 14 residues long. The variable domain in full, completed from reference TRBV2 and TRBJ1-6, reads EPEVTQTPSHQVTQMGQEVILRCVPISNHLYFYWYRQILGQKVEFLVSFYNNEISEKSEIFDDQFSVERPDGSNFTLKIRSTKLEDSAMYFCASSVGQSNSPLHFGNGTRLTVT.